Listed here are 17 T cell receptor beta chains from one sample, sequenced in a study of blood T cells in healthy people across ages. The authors ran a second PCR of roughly 6 to 12 cycles using a sample-barcoded 5' primer and a J-beta primer mix. TCRdb re-derived calls from the 5' RACE reads in MiXCR, one entry per CDR3 protein. The profile covers hundreds of thousands of distinct CDR3 sequences, with about 21% appearing a single time and roughly 3.9% taken by the ten largest. The sequencing sample was made of blood. Receptors originate from a man between 65 and 80 years old in good health.

The CDR3 here is CASSLTGLSEAFF. The CDR3 nucleotides read TGTGCCAGCAGCTTAACGGGACTTTCTGAAGCTTTCTTT. The chain combines TRBV7-3 with TRBJ1-1, with a possible D match to TRBD1 (5 bases). The CDR3 covers 13 residues. Germline-derived CDR1 and CDR2 are SGHTA and FQGTGA. Trimming removed 0 bases from V and 6 bases from J, with 8 bases in between.

Many counts were recorded for this clonotype. This rearrangement joins TRBV7-6 to TRBJ2-1; 7 nucleotides line up with TRBD1. The germline gives CDR1 SGHVS, CDR2 FNYEAQ. V gave up 5 bases and J gave up 5 bases; unmatched junction bases: 12. The CDR3 runs to 16 residues. CDR3 DNA sequence: TGTGCCAGCAGCCCCCAAGGACAGGCTAGTCACAATGAGCAGTTCTTC. It specifies CASSPQGQASHNEQFF.

The chain is built from TRBV20-1 and TRBJ2-5; a possible D gene is TRBD2 (5 bases). V was clipped by 1 base and J by 0 bases, with 6 bases between them. CDR3 length: 13 residues. Germline V lookup: CDR1 DFQATT, CDR2 SNEGSKA (reference sequence). The DNA of the CDR3 is TGCAGTGCTAGAGCGGGGTACCAAGAGACCCAGTACTTC. As protein: CSARAGYQETQYF.

This clonotype was seen at least ten times. The V gene is TRBV7-2, the J gene TRBJ2-7, with TRBD2 matching over 8 bases. V was pared by 6 bases and J by 0 bases, with 4 bases of the junction left unmatched. Per the germline V gene, CDR1 is SGHTA and CDR2 is FQGNSA. This CDR3 region has 14 residues. The CDR3 region has the DNA TGTGCCAGCAGTTCGAGCGGGAGCTCCTACGAGCAGTACTTC. This translates into CASSSSGSSYEQYF.

As to this clonotype: The junction departs from the called germline gene at one end, perhaps through a read error. This rearrangement joins TRBV29-1 to TRBJ2-2; D is tentatively TRBD1 or TRBD2 (5 bases each). Germline CDR1 SQVTM, CDR2 ANQGSEA. The CDR3 consists of 13 residues. CDR3 in amino acids: CSGAGAVTGELSF. CDR3 bases: TGCAGCGGGGCCGGGGCGGTCACCGGGGAGCTGTCTTTT.

Comments on this clonotype: Being one base from a much bigger clone, this may be a read error. The chain employs TRBV7-2 and TRBJ1-4; D is uncertain. Germline CDR1 SGHTA, CDR2 FQGNSA. This CDR3 region has 13 residues. The CDR3 loop is CASSAIRREKLLF. CDR3 coding DNA: TGTGCCAGCAGCGCGATAAGACGAGAAAAACTGCTTTTT.

The table lists this clonotype with a few counts. The chain uses TRBV2 and TRBJ2-3, with D tentatively TRBD1 (6 bases). Germline V gene data show CDR1 as SNHLY and CDR2 as FYNNEI. The length of the CDR3 is 15 residues. V lost 4 bases and J 2 bases, leaving 13 bases between the germline ends. CDR3 bases: TGTGCCAGCAGTGCTCAGACAGGATTCACAGATACGCAGTATTTT. Protein product: CASSAQTGFTDTQYF.

The chain is built from TRBV5-1 and TRBJ2-5, with D perhaps TRBD1 (6 bases). Germline V gives CDR1 SGHRS, CDR2 YFSETQ. Trimming cost V 0 bases and J 3 bases, with 15 bases left between them. This CDR3 is built from 16 residues. CDR3: CASSLVEGEGEETQYF. For the CDR3, the DNA is TGCGCCAGCAGCTTGGTAGAGGGAGAGGGGGAAGAGACCCAGTACTTC.

The CDR3 region is CSARREAYEQYF. In DNA, the CDR3 is TGCAGTGCTAGACGGGAGGCCTACGAGCAGTACTTC. This rearrangement joins TRBV20-1 to TRBJ2-7; TRBD2 agrees at 7 bases. Per the germline V gene, CDR1 is DFQATT and CDR2 is SNEGSKA (reference sequence). V gave up 2 bases and J gave up 2 bases; unmatched junction bases: 0. The CDR3 runs 12 residues.

The J gene is TRBJ2-5, the V gene TRBV20-1, with unresolved D. Matching the DNA end better, TRBJ2-7 makes the J call doubtful. CDR3 size: 12 residues. CDR1 is DFQATT and CDR2 is SNEGSKA in the germline V gene (reference sequence). CDR3 residues: CSVSKSSYEQYF. As DNA, the CDR3 is TGCAGTGTGTCCAAGAGCTCCTACGAGCAGTACTTC.

The rearrangement joins TRBV20-1 to TRBJ2-5, with D possibly called TRBD1 or TRBD2 (6 bases each). There are 13 residues in the CDR3. The V and J ends lost 3 bases and 6 bases respectively, with 14 bases between them. Germline CDR1 and CDR2: DFQATT and SNEGSKA (reference sequence). The CDR3 loop is CSARSGAGQTQYF. CDR3 DNA: TGCAGTGCTAGGTCGGGGGCGGGGCAGACCCAGTACTTC.

This clonotype was counted only a few times. The conserved phenylalanine or tryptophan normally closing the CDR3 is absent here, so this likely arose from a read error. The chain is built from TRBV2 and TRBJ2-1; D not resolved. The CDR3 length is 15 residues. V lost 1 base to trimming and J lost 4 bases, with 11 bases between them. From germline, CDR1 is SNHLY and CDR2 FYNNEI. Here the CDR3 reads CASSEDRSRYNEQFL. DNA of the CDR3: TGTGCCAGCAGTGAAGACAGATCCCGGTACAATGAGCAGTTCCTC.

This chain connects TRBV29-1 to TRBJ1-1; D is unresolved. The CDR3 covers 9 residues. Between the trimmed V and J ends, which lost 6 bases and 1 base, there was a span of 0 bases. Germline V lookup: CDR1 SQVTM, CDR2 ANQGSEA. CDR3 coding DNA: TGCAGCGTGAACACTGAAGCTTTCTTT. Its protein is CSVNTEAFF.

The chain couples TRBV7-2 to TRBJ1-4, with TRBD1 identical over 8 bases. Germline V gene data show CDR1 as SGHTA and CDR2 as FQGNSA. This CDR3 region has 16 residues. V shed 1 base, J shed 3 bases, and the junction held 4 bases outside the gene matches. The CDR3 bases are TGTGCCAGCAGCTTAGTCGGACAGGGCTCTAATGAAAAACTGTTTTTT. Its translation is CASSLVGQGSNEKLFF.

V gene TRBV12-3 or TRBV12-4 combines with J gene TRBJ2-5; 10 nucleotides match TRBD2. Losses at the gene ends were 0 bases for V and 2 bases for J; bases not matched to a gene: 6. The CDR3 runs to 17 residues. The CDR3 is CASSLALAGELQETQYF. The CDR3 nucleotides read TGTGCCAGCAGTTTAGCCCTAGCGGGAGAGTTGCAAGAGACCCAGTACTTC.

This clonotype came up a few times. The chain joins TRBV20-1 to TRBJ2-2, with D perhaps matching TRBD1 (5 bases). The CDR3 is made up of 13 amino acids. Germline CDR1 and CDR2: DFQATT and SNEGSKA (reference sequence). V dropped 4 bases and J dropped 1 base, with 7 bases sitting between them. CDR3 nucleotide sequence: TGCAGTGCTACAGGGTTGAACACCGGGGAGCTGTTTTTT. Translating it yields CSATGLNTGELFF.

The V call is TRBV6-2 or TRBV6-3, the J call TRBJ2-5; TRBD2 matches at 10 bases. Germline V gives CDR1 MNHEY, CDR2 SVGEGT. The CDR3 extends over 15 amino acids. J was trimmed by 5 bases and V by 3 bases; bases with no gene match: 6. For the CDR3, the DNA is TGTGCCAGCAGTTATGGACTAGCGGTTGAGGAGACCCAGTACTTC. Its translation is CASSYGLAVEETQYF.